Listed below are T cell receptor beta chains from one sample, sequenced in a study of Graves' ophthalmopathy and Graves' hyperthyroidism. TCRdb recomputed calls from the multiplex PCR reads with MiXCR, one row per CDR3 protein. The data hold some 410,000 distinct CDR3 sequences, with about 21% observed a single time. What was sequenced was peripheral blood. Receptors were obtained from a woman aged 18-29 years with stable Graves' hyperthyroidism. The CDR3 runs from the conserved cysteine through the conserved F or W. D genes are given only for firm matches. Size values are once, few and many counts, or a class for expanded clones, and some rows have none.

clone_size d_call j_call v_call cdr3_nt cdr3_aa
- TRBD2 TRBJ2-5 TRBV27 TGTGCCAGCAGCCCGGGGACTAGCGGGGGGATCCAAGAGTCCCAGTACTTC CASSPGTSGGIQESQYF
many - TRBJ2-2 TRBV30 TGTGCCTCTAGGAGGGGCCACACCGGGGAGCTGTTTTTT CASRRGHTGELFF
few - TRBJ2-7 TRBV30 TGTGCCTGGAGTGTACGGTTGGTAGGAAAAGGGTACGAGCAGTACTTC CAWSVRLVGKGYEQYF
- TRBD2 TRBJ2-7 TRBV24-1 TGTGCCACCAGTGATCCTAGCGGTTCTCTTTACGAGCAGTACTTC CATSDPSGSLYEQYF
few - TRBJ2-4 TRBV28 TGTGCCAGCAGTTTATTTCCAGGTGAAGCCAAAAACATTAAGTACTTC CASSLFPGEAKNIKYF
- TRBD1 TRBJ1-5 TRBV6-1 TGTGCCAGCAGTGAGGGACAGGGGGGAATTGTGACCCAGCATTTT CASSEGQGGIVTQHF
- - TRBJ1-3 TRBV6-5 TGTGCCAGCAGTTACGGGGCAGACGAGGGATACACCATATATTTT CASSYGADEGYTIYF
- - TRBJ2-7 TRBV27 TGTGCCAGCAGTAGGGGGAGTCTCTACGAGCAGTACTTC CASSRGSLYEQYF
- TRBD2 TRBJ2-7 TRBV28 TGTGCCAGCAGTAGGGTAGCGGGAGGCTACCCCTACGAGCAGTACTTC CASSRVAGGYPYEQYF
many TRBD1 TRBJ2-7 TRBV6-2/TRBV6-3 TGTGCCAGCATCTCACCCCCGGGGACAGGATTCGACGAGCAGTACTTC CASISPPGTGFDEQYF
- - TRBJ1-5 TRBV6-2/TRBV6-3 TGTGCCAGCAGCTCCCGACAGGTTAGCAATCAGCCCCAGCATTTT CASSSRQVSNQPQHF
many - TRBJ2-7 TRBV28 TGTGCCAGCAACCATAGGGGGGCCACCCTCAGCGAGCAGTACTTC CASNHRGATLSEQYF
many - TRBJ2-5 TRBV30 TGTGCCTGGAGCGAGACCCAAGAGACCCAGTACTTC CAWSETQETQYF
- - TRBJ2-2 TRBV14 TGTGCCAGCAGCAAACAGCGGAACTCCGGGGAGCTGTTTTTT CASSKQRNSGELFF
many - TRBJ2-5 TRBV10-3 TGTGCCATCAGCGAGGGTGAAGAGACCCAGTACTTC CAISEGEETQYF
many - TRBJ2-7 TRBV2 TGTGCCAGCAGTGAAGAGGACACTCTCTACGAGCAGTACTTC CASSEEDTLYEQYF
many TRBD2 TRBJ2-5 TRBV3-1 TGTGCCAGCAGCCAAGCGGGAGGGCAGGAGACCCAGTACTTC CASSQAGGQETQYF
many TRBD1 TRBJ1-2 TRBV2 TGTGCCAGCAGTGCCGGAACGACAGGGCTCGGGAGAACTCGGGGCTACACCTTC CASSAGTTGLGRTRGYTF
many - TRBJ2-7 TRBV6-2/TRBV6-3 TGTGCCAGCAGTTACCGGGGGAAGGACTCCGAGCAGTACTTC CASSYRGKDSEQYF
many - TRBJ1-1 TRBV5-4 TGTGCCAGCAGCTTGAACTGGTTCACTGAAGCTTTCTTT CASSLNWFTEAFF
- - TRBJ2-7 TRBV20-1 TGCAGTGCTAGAATAGCGCTCGAGCAGTACTTC CSARIALEQYF
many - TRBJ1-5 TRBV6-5 TGTGCCAGCAGTCCCCAGTATAGCAATCAGCCCCAGCATTTT CASSPQYSNQPQHF
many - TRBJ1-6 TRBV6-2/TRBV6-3 TGTGCCAGCAGTTATCCCGACAGCTTAAATTCACCCCTCCACTTT CASSYPDSLNSPLHF
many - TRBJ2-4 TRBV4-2 TGTGCCAGCAGCCACGAAGGCAGGTCCAAAAACATTCAGTACTTC CASSHEGRSKNIQYF
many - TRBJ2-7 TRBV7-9 TGTGCCAGCAGCTTTCGCTGGGAGCAGTACTTC CASSFRWEQYF
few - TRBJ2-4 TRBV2 TGTGCCAGCAGTGACGGCGACCCCAAAAACATTCAGTACTTC CASSDGDPKNIQYF
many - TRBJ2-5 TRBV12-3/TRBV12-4 TGTGCCAGCAGTTTAGGGACAGAGCCCCAAGAGACCCAGTACTTC CASSLGTEPQETQYF
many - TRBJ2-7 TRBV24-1 TGTGCCACCAGTGATCACTACGAGCAGTACTTC CATSDHYEQYF
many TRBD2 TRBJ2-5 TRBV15 TGTGCCACCAGCAGAGAAGTTCCTAGCGGGAGGGAGACCCAGTACTTC CATSREVPSGRETQYF
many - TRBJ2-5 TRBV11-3 TGTGCCAGCAGCTATGTGCGGGAAGAGACCCAGTACTTC CASSYVREETQYF
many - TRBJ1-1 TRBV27 TGTGCCAGCAGTCCAAGGACAGCCCTGAACACTGAAGCTTTCTTT CASSPRTALNTEAFF
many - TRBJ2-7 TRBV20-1 TGCAGTGCCGCGGTCCCTGAAGGAACAAGCTACGAGCAGTACTTC CSAAVPEGTSYEQYF
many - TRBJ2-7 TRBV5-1 TGCGCCAGCATGGGCGGGACCACCTCCTACGAGCAGTACTTC CASMGGTTSYEQYF
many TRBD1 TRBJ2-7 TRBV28 TGTGCCAGCAGTCTGACAGGGCTACCCAACCACGAGCAGTACTTC CASSLTGLPNHEQYF
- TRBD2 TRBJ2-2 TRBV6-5 TGTGCCAGCAGTTACGTGCTACTAGCGGGAGGCGGGGAGCTGTTTTTT CASSYVLLAGGGELFF
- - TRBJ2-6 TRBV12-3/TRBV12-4 TGTGCCAGCAGTTTTGCCCGGGCGGCTGGGGCCAACGTCCTGACTTTC CASSFARAAGANVLTF
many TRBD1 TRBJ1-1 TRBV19 TGTGCCAGTAGTAACTACGGGACAGGGAACACTGAAGCTTTCTTT CASSNYGTGNTEAFF
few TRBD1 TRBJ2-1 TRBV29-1 TGCAGCATTGGGACAGGTAGGAATGAGCAGTTCTTC CSIGTGRNEQFF
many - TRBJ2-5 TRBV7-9 TGTGCCAGCAGCTTACGGGCAGCCCAAGAGACCCAGTACTTC CASSLRAAQETQYF
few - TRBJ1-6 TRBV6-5 TGTGCCAGCAGTTATGTAGAGTCACCCCTCCACTTT CASSYVESPLHF
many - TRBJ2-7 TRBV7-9 TGTGCCAGCAGCTCGAGCAGAGGGGACTACGAGCAGTACTTC CASSSSRGDYEQYF
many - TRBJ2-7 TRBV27 TGTGCCAGCAGTTTTGGGTCAGGGGCCTACGAGCAGTACTTC CASSFGSGAYEQYF
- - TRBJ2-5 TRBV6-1 TGTGCCAGCCGTCGGGCCCGGGGAGCCGCGACCCAGTACTTC CASRRARGAATQYF
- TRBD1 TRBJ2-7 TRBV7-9 TGTGCCAGCAGCTCCCGGGACAGACTCTTTAAGCAGTACTTC CASSSRDRLFKQYF
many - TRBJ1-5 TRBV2 TGTGCCAGCCGTTTAGGTATCAATCAGCCCCAGCATTTT CASRLGINQPQHF
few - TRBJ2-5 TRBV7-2 TGTGCCAGCAGCCCCGGGCCCAACCAGGAGACCAAGTACTTC CASSPGPNQETKYF
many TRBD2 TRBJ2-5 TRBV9 TGTGCCAGCAGCTCCGCCCGCGAGGGAGGGCCTTTAGAGACCCAGTACTTC CASSSAREGGPLETQYF
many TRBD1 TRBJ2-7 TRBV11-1 TGTGCCAGCAGCTCGGTCGGACAGGGAGATTCCTACGAGCAGTACTTC CASSSVGQGDSYEQYF
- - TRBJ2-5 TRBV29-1 TGCAGCGTTTTCAGGGCGCAAGAGACCAAGTACTTC CSVFRAQETKYF
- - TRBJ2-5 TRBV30 TGTGCCTGGAGCGACTACCTCGGGACCCAGTACTTC CAWSDYLGTQYF
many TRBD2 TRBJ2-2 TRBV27 TGTGCCAGCAGGGGGACTAGCGGGAGAATCGGGGAGCTGTTTTTT CASRGTSGRIGELFF
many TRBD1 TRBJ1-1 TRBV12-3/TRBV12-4 TGTGCCAGCAGCCGGGACAGGGGAACCACTGAAGCTTTCTTT CASSRDRGTTEAFF
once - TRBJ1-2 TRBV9 TGTGCCAGCAGCGTAGAGCAGGGAAACTATGGCTACACCTTC CASSVEQGNYGYTF
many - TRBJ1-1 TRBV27 TGTGCCAGCATCTCTTTGGGGGGGAAAACTGAAGCTTTCTTT CASISLGGKTEAFF
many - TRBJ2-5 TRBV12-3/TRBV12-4 TGTGCCAGCAGTTTAATGGGCGGGGAGACCCAGTACTTC CASSLMGGETQYF
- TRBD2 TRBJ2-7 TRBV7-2 TGTGCCAGCAGCCCTATTGTTGCGGGGGGGAACGAGCAGTACTTC CASSPIVAGGNEQYF